This TCR beta chain was recorded in a study of graft-versus-host responses after intestinal transplantation. In the case of this clone: As yet, its antigen is unknown.

The method was immunoSEQ multiplex PCR; TCRdb's version includes in-frame clones alone and lacks a portion of them. Of 100,000 to 110,000 clones listed, roughly 84% are singletons. The material was unstimulated CD4+ T cells sorted from spleen or lymph node cells, obtained before transplant. The origin of this receptor is a human donor who was the organ donor for an intestinal transplant.

The CDR3 DNA reads TGTGCCAGCAGCTCCCACCAGGGGAGGGGTTCACCCCTCCACTTT. Translating it yields CASSSHQGRGSPLHF. The rearrangement uses TRBV7-2 and TRBJ1-6; TRBD1 might be the D (6 bases). Germline CDR1 SGHTA, CDR2 FQGNSA. The V and J ends lost 4 bases and 9 bases respectively, with 16 bases between them. The CDR3 consists of 15 residues. Full variable domain (rest looked up from reference TRBV7-2 and TRBJ1-6): GAGVSQSPSNKVTEKGKDVELRCDPISGHTALYWYRQSLGQGLEFLIYFQGNSAPDKSGLPSDRFSAERTGGSVSTLTIQRTQQEDSAVYLCASSSHQGRGSPLHFGNGTRLTVT.